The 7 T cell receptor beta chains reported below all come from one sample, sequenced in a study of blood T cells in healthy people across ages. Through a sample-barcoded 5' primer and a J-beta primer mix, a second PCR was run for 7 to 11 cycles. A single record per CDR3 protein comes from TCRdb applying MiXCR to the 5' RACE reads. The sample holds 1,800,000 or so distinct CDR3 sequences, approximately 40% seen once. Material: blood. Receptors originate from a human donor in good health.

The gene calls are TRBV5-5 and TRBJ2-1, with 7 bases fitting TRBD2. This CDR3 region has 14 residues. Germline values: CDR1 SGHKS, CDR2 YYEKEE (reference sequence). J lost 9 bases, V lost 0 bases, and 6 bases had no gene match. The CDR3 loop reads CASSLGGEGGEQFF. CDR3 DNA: TGTGCCAGCAGCTTGGGCGGGGAGGGTGGTGAGCAGTTCTTC.

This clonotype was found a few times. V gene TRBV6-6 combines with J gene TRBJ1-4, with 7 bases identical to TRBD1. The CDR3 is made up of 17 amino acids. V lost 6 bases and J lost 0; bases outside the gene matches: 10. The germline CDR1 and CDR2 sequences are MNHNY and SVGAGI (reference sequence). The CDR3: CASRRQGGDATNEKLFF. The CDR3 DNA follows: TGTGCCAGCAGGCGACAGGGTGGGGATGCAACTAATGAAAAACTGTTTTTT.

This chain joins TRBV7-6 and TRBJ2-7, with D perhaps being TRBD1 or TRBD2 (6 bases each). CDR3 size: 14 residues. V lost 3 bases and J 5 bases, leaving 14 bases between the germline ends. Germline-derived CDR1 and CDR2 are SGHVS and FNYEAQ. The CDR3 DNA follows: TGTGCCAGCAGCTTGAGGTACGGGGGCGACGAGCAGTACTTC. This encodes CASSLRYGGDEQYF.

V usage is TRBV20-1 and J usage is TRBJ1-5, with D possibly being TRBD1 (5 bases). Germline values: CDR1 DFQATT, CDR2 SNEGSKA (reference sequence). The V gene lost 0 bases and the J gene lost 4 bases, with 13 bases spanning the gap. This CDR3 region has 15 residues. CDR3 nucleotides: TGCAGTGCTAGAGATGAACAGGCCATGAATCAGCCCCAGCATTTT. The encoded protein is CSARDEQAMNQPQHF.

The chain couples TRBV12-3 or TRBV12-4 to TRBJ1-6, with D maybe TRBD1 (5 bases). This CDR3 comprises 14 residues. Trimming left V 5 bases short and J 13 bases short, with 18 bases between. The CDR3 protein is CASSTLGGLGPLHF. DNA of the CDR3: TGTGCCAGCAGTACCCTCGGGGGTCTCGGCCCCCTCCACTTT.

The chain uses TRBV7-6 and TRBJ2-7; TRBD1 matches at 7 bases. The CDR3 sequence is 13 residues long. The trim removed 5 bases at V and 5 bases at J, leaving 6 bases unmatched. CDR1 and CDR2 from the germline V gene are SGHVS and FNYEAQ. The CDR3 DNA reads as TGTGCCAGCAGCAAAACAGGGGCCCACGAGCAGTACTTC. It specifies CASSKTGAHEQYF.

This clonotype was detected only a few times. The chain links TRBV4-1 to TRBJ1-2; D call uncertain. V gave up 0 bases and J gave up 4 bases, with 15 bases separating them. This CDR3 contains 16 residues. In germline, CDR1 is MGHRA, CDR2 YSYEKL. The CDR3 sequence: CASSQDGEGHPYGYTF. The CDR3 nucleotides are TGCGCCAGCAGCCAAGACGGAGAGGGTCACCCCTATGGCTACACCTTC.